This T cell receptor (beta chain) was obtained from a study of blood T cell repertoires in COVID-19. Across the whole study: Specimens from acute and convalescent COVID-19 originated in the United States, Italy and Spain.

The assay was immunoSEQ multiplex PCR, and TCRdb's table has in-frame clones only and misses some. The table includes about 380,000 clones, more than 75% detected once. Germline-derived CDR1 and CDR2 are LNHDA and SQIVND (reference sequence). CDR3 length: 13 residues. Trimming shortened V by 4 bases and J by 5 bases, and 6 bases separated the two germline ends. Study members were between about 18 and 95 years old and lived in fewer than 30 US regions. This TCR derives from a woman under 30 who had recovered from COVID-19. V and J are TRBV19 and TRBJ1-6, with D unclear. Sequencing was carried out using PBMCs or T cells enriched from blood (not recorded which). DNA for the CDR3: TGTGCCAGTAGTACCATCCATAATTCACCCCTCCACTTT. Amino acid sequence: CASSTIHNSPLHF.